In its sample, the clone carrying this TCR beta chain was seen a few times. As yet, its antigen is unknown. It may be a read error: a sequence one base away is much more abundant. RNA extraction gave at least 5 micrograms of total RNA per sample. This sample stems from a study of blood T cells in healthy people across ages. Whole-study results and caveats: PBMCs left unsorted prevented a conclusive naive versus antigen-experienced comparison. Per million T cells, TCR beta diversity dropped about linearly as age rose.

A second roughly 6 to 12 cycle PCR used barcoded and J-beta primers. MiXCR, applied by TCRdb to the 5' RACE reads, yields one record per CDR3 protein. The sample lists about 1.7 million distinct CDR3 sequences; about 28% were seen once. Germline V CDR1 and CDR2: MNHEY, SVGAGI. CDR3 length: 13 residues. Germline trimming cut 11 bases from V and 1 base from J; bases unmatched to any gene: 8. This receptor was identified in a woman between 25 and 40 years old in good health. The V gene is TRBV6-5, the J gene TRBJ2-7; 7 nucleotides agree with TRBD2. The sequenced sample was blood. The CDR3 protein is CAGTPGGSYEQYF. The DNA for the CDR3 is TGTGCCGGCACCCCGGGGGGATCCTACGAGCAGTACTTC.